The rows below give T cell receptor beta chains drawn from one sample of a study of vaccination and CD4 T cells after COVID-19. From the PCR reads, TCRdb called clonotypes with MiXCR, one entry per CDR3 protein. The sample lists around 12,000 distinct CDR3 sequences, 50% to 55% occurring once. Antigens for these TCRs are unknown. Sample: CD4+ T cells from blood, cultured in vitro. The receptors stem from a human donor who had recovered from COVID-19. Each CDR3 is given without its conserved first and last residue.

CDR3,J,V
SARRTGGADTQY,TRBJ2-3,TRBV20-1
ASSVIAGGGPDTQY,TRBJ2-3,TRBV2
ASSPRTSGTQY,TRBJ2-3,TRBV7-2
ASARAHEQY,TRBJ2-7,TRBV6-1
ASSERADTSYEQY,TRBJ2-7,TRBV10-1
ASSRLQGKADTQY,TRBJ2-3,TRBV18
SAQSGALYEQY,TRBJ2-7,TRBV20-1
ASSKGGNQPQH,TRBJ1-5,TRBV21-1
ATGGEQRWHNEQF,TRBJ2-1,TRBV10-3
ASRRTSGPYNEQF,TRBJ2-1,TRBV7-9
ASSWGQRGTGELF,TRBJ2-2,TRBV7-3
ASRPTGNTEAF,TRBJ1-1,TRBV28
AISTRQGPQETQY,TRBJ2-5,TRBV10-3